The sequence of this T cell receptor beta chain was determined in a study of regulatory T cells in long-lasting Graves disease. Whole-study results and caveats: Persistent Graves' patients had lower TCR diversity than newly diagnosed ones.

Turning to this clonotype: Its antigen is still unknown.

Building the TCR beta libraries relied on iRepertoire HTBI primers, and CDR3 regions underwent Arm-PCR. TCRdb fed the multiplex PCR reads into MiXCR, producing one record per CDR3 protein. The data contain hundreds of thousands of distinct CDR3 sequences, around 30% of them seen just once; the ten biggest clones take up about 42%. Specified time point: persistent/refractory GD, antithyroid drugs over 5 years with positive TRAb. Scientists built the TCR library using RNA that was extracted from PBMCs. This CDR3 spans 14 amino acids. Trimming took off 0 bases at V and 4 bases at J, with 10 bases between the two ends. Germline-derived CDR1 and CDR2 are SGHRS and YFSETQ.

The rearrangement joins TRBV5-1 to TRBJ1-1; D remains ambiguous. Material: peripheral blood mononuclear cells (PBMCs), obtained when the disease was refractory, from a patient treated with antithyroid drugs. This clonotype originated in a female donor with Graves disease. The CDR3 sequence: CASSLVYGGTEAFF. CDR3 DNA: TGCGCCAGCAGCTTGGTTTACGGAGGCACTGAAGCTTTCTTT.